A selection of T cell receptor beta chains follows, all from one sample in a study of Ad26.COV2.S vaccination and SARS-CoV-2 variants. Sequenced by immunoSEQ multiplex PCR; TCRdb stores in-frame clones only, minus some. The sample includes about 420,000 clones, roughly 90% seen only once; the top ten take approximately 4%. Sequenced material: peripheral blood, taken in a trial of Ad26.COV2.S vaccine versus placebo. The receptors were gathered from a person aged 18 to 65 who received the Ad26.COV2.S COVID-19 vaccine or a placebo. The CDR3 runs from the conserved cysteine through the conserved F or W. Each record gives: D gene, clone size, J gene, V gene, CDR3 DNA, CDR3 protein. A D gene is named only where the DNA matches it firmly. The listing skips clone size in some rows; elsewhere it reads once, few, many or a size class.

D gene: -; clone size: -; J gene: TRBJ1-3; V gene: TRBV5-1; CDR3 DNA: TGCGCCAGCAGCTTGGCGACAGTGTCTGGAAACACCATATATTTT; CDR3 protein: CASSLATVSGNTIYF
D gene: TRBD1; clone size: few; J gene: TRBJ1-2; V gene: TRBV28; CDR3 DNA: TGTGCCAGCAGATATACAGGGGAGGGTGGCTACACCTTC; CDR3 protein: CASRYTGEGGYTF
D gene: -; clone size: -; J gene: TRBJ2-7; V gene: TRBV9; CDR3 DNA: TGTGCCAGCAGCGCCGTCCCAGGAACCAACGAGCAGTACTTC; CDR3 protein: CASSAVPGTNEQYF
D gene: TRBD1; clone size: -; J gene: TRBJ2-7; V gene: TRBV9; CDR3 DNA: TGTGCCAGCAGCGGCCGGGACAGTTCCTACGAGCAGTACTTC; CDR3 protein: CASSGRDSSYEQYF
D gene: -; clone size: -; J gene: TRBJ1-5; V gene: TRBV6-5; CDR3 DNA: TGTGCCAGCAGTTACTCTCCAGATCAGCCCCAGCATTTT; CDR3 protein: CASSYSPDQPQHF
D gene: -; clone size: -; J gene: TRBJ2-7; V gene: TRBV6-2/TRBV6-3; CDR3 DNA: TGTGCCAGCAGTTACGGGGCCAGCGTCTCCTACGAGCAGTACTTC; CDR3 protein: CASSYGASVSYEQYF
D gene: -; clone size: -; J gene: TRBJ2-2; V gene: TRBV5-1; CDR3 DNA: TGCGCCAGCAGCTTGGTGGAGACATTGAACACCGGGGAGCTGTTTTTT; CDR3 protein: CASSLVETLNTGELFF
D gene: -; clone size: -; J gene: TRBJ2-1; V gene: TRBV12-3/TRBV12-4; CDR3 DNA: TGTGCCAGCAGCGGACCAGCTCTCCATGAGCAGTTCTTC; CDR3 protein: CASSGPALHEQFF
D gene: -; clone size: -; J gene: TRBJ2-3; V gene: TRBV7-9; CDR3 DNA: TGTGCCAGCAGCCACTTATCGAATACGCAGTATTTT; CDR3 protein: CASSHLSNTQYF
D gene: TRBD1; clone size: -; J gene: TRBJ2-7; V gene: TRBV3-1/TRBV3-2; CDR3 DNA: TGTGCCAGCAGCCTTGGGACAGGGGGGTACGAGCAGTACTTC; CDR3 protein: CASSLGTGGYEQYF
D gene: -; clone size: -; J gene: TRBJ1-5; V gene: TRBV5-8; CDR3 DNA: TGTGCCAGCAGCTTGGGCCGGCAGGGAGGCAATCAGCCCCAGCATTTT; CDR3 protein: CASSLGRQGGNQPQHF
D gene: TRBD1; clone size: -; J gene: TRBJ2-1; V gene: TRBV19; CDR3 DNA: TGTGCCAGTAGTATCCGACGGACAGGCGTCTACAATGAGCAGTTCTTC; CDR3 protein: CASSIRRTGVYNEQFF
D gene: -; clone size: -; J gene: TRBJ1-6; V gene: TRBV2; CDR3 DNA: TGTGCCAGCACTGGGGGCGGGTATTCACCCCTCCACTTT; CDR3 protein: CASTGGGYSPLHF
D gene: -; clone size: -; J gene: TRBJ1-1; V gene: TRBV24-1; CDR3 DNA: TGTGCCACCAGAAACAGGGTGAACACTGAAGCTTTCTTT; CDR3 protein: CATRNRVNTEAFF
D gene: -; clone size: -; J gene: TRBJ2-3; V gene: TRBV7-9; CDR3 DNA: TGTGCCAGCAGCGGTGGGCTAGCGAGCACAGATACGCAGTATTTT; CDR3 protein: CASSGGLASTDTQYF
D gene: -; clone size: -; J gene: TRBJ1-3; V gene: TRBV7-2; CDR3 DNA: TGTGCCAGCAGCTTCAGGGGTGGAAACACCATATATTTT; CDR3 protein: CASSFRGGNTIYF
D gene: -; clone size: -; J gene: TRBJ1-6; V gene: TRBV7-7; CDR3 DNA: TGTGCTAGCAGCTTAGCGTTCAGGGGATTGCAGTCACCCCTCCACTTT; CDR3 protein: CASSLAFRGLQSPLHF
D gene: -; clone size: -; J gene: TRBJ1-3; V gene: TRBV9; CDR3 DNA: TGTGCCAGCAGCCCCCGGCCCGCGTTAGCTGGAAACACCATATATTTT; CDR3 protein: CASSPRPALAGNTIYF
D gene: -; clone size: -; J gene: TRBJ1-6; V gene: TRBV6-6; CDR3 DNA: TGTGCCAGCAGTTACGGCCTGACAATAGCTAATTCACCCCTCCACTTT; CDR3 protein: CASSYGLTIANSPLHF
D gene: TRBD2; clone size: -; J gene: TRBJ2-1; V gene: TRBV18; CDR3 DNA: TGTGCCAGCTCACCCGCCCTGCGGGGGGCGGCCTACAATGAGCAGTTCTTC; CDR3 protein: CASSPALRGAAYNEQFF
D gene: -; clone size: -; J gene: TRBJ1-4; V gene: TRBV4-3; CDR3 DNA: TGCGCCAGCAGCCAAGGCCTCACGGCCGCGTGGCTGTTTTTT; CDR3 protein: CASSQGLTAAWLFF
D gene: -; clone size: -; J gene: TRBJ2-5; V gene: TRBV7-2; CDR3 DNA: TGTGCCAGCAGCCCGTTAGCGGAAGAGACCCAGTACTTC; CDR3 protein: CASSPLAEETQYF
D gene: TRBD1; clone size: once; J gene: TRBJ1-3; V gene: TRBV15; CDR3 DNA: TGTGCCACCAGCAGAGTTGGGCAGGGGGCAAGAAACACCATATATTTT; CDR3 protein: CATSRVGQGARNTIYF
D gene: -; clone size: -; J gene: TRBJ2-7; V gene: TRBV15; CDR3 DNA: TGTGCCACCAGCAGAAAGCAACCACCTCCCCTTTACGAGCAGTACTTC; CDR3 protein: CATSRKQPPPLYEQYF
D gene: TRBD1; clone size: once; J gene: TRBJ2-7; V gene: TRBV4-1; CDR3 DNA: TGCGCCAGCAGCCAAGTGGGGGACGGGACAGCAGTTTACGAGCAGTACTTC; CDR3 protein: CASSQVGDGTAVYEQYF
D gene: -; clone size: -; J gene: TRBJ2-3; V gene: TRBV28; CDR3 DNA: TGTGCCAGCAGTTTATACGGCTTGGGCACAGATACGCAGTATTTT; CDR3 protein: CASSLYGLGTDTQYF
D gene: -; clone size: -; J gene: TRBJ2-1; V gene: TRBV12-3/TRBV12-4; CDR3 DNA: TGTGCCAGCAGTTTCTTCGGGAATGAGCAGTTCTTC; CDR3 protein: CASSFFGNEQFF
D gene: TRBD1; clone size: -; J gene: TRBJ1-6; V gene: TRBV4-3; CDR3 DNA: TGCGCCAGCAGCCAGCAGTATACGACAGGGGGCGATTCACCCCTCCACTTT; CDR3 protein: CASSQQYTTGGDSPLHF
D gene: -; clone size: -; J gene: TRBJ2-3; V gene: TRBV4-3; CDR3 DNA: TGCGCCAGCAGCCAAGCGTCGTCTTCCTACACAGATACGCAGTATTTT; CDR3 protein: CASSQASSSYTDTQYF
D gene: TRBD2; clone size: -; J gene: TRBJ2-5; V gene: TRBV19; CDR3 DNA: TGTGCCAGTGTGGGACTAGCGGGGGGAGAGGAGACCCAGTACTTC; CDR3 protein: CASVGLAGGEETQYF
D gene: -; clone size: -; J gene: TRBJ2-7; V gene: TRBV5-1; CDR3 DNA: TGCGCCAGCAGCTTGGTGGGGGGCAGGCGTGCGATCTACGAGCAGTACTTC; CDR3 protein: CASSLVGGRRAIYEQYF
D gene: TRBD1; clone size: -; J gene: TRBJ2-2; V gene: TRBV7-9; CDR3 DNA: TGTGCCAGCAGCACGGGACAGGGTAACACCGGGGAGCTGTTTTTT; CDR3 protein: CASSTGQGNTGELFF
D gene: TRBD2; clone size: -; J gene: TRBJ2-5; V gene: TRBV28; CDR3 DNA: TGTGCCAGCCGGACTAGCGAATCATGGGAGACCCAGTACTTC; CDR3 protein: CASRTSESWETQYF
D gene: -; clone size: few; J gene: TRBJ1-6; V gene: TRBV4-3; CDR3 DNA: TGCGCCAGCAGCCCCGCGAACACCGGGGCCTATAATTCACCCCTCCACTTT; CDR3 protein: CASSPANTGAYNSPLHF
D gene: -; clone size: -; J gene: TRBJ2-3; V gene: TRBV6-5; CDR3 DNA: TGTGCCAGCAGTTACTCATCGGCAGGGTTAGGAGATACGCAGTATTTT; CDR3 protein: CASSYSSAGLGDTQYF
D gene: TRBD1; clone size: once; J gene: TRBJ1-1; V gene: TRBV7-2; CDR3 DNA: TGTGCCAGCAGCTTAGTTCCTACCGGGACAGCTTCTGAAGCTTTCTTT; CDR3 protein: CASSLVPTGTASEAFF
D gene: TRBD2; clone size: -; J gene: TRBJ2-2; V gene: TRBV10-3; CDR3 DNA: TGTGCCACGGGACTAGCGGGGGCCGCGAACACCGGGGAGCTGTTTTTT; CDR3 protein: CATGLAGAANTGELFF
D gene: -; clone size: -; J gene: TRBJ2-1; V gene: TRBV7-6; CDR3 DNA: TGTGCCAGCAGCCGGCAGTATTCCGATGAGCAGTTCTTC; CDR3 protein: CASSRQYSDEQFF